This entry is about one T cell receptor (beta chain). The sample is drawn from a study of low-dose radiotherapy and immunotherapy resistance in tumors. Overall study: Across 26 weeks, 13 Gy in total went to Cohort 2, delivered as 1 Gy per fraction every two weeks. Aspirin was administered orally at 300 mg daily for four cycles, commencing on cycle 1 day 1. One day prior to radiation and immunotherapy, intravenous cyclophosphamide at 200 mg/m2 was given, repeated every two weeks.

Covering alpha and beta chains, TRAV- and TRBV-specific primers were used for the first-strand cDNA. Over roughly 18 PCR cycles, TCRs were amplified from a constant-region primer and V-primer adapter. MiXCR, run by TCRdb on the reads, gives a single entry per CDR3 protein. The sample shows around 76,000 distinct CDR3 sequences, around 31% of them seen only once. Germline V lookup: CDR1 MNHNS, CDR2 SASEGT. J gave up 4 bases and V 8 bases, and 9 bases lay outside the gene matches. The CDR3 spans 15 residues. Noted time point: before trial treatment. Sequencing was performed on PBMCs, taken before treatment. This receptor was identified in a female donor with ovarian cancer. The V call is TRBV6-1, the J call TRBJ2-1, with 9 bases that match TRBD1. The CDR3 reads CASGPGQGYYNEQFF. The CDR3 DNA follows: TGTGCCAGCGGGCCGGGACAGGGCTATTACAATGAGCAGTTCTTC.